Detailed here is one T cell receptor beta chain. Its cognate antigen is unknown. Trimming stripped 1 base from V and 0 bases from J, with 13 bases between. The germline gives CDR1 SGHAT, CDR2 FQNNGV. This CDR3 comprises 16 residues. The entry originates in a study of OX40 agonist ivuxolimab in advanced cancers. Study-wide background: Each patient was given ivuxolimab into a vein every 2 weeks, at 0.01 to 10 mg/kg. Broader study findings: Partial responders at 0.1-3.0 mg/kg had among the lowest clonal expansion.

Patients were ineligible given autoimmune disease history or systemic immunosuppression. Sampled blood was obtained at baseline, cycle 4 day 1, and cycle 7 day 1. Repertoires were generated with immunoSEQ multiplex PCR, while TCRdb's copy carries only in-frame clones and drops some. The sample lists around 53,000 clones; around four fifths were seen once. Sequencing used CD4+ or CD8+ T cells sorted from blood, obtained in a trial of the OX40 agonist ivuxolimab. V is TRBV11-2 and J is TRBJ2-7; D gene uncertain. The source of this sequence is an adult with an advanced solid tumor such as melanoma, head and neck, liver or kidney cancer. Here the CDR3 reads CASSLGVGASSYEQYF. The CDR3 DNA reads TGTGCCAGCAGCTTAGGAGTGGGTGCCAGCTCCTACGAGCAGTACTTC. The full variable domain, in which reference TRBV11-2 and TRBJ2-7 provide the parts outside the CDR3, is EAGVAQSPRYKIIEKRQSVAFWCNPISGHATLYWYQQILGQGPKLLIQFQNNGVVDDSQLPKDRFSAERLKGVDSTLKIQPAKLEDSAVYLCASSLGVGASSYEQYFGPGTRLTVT.